This TCR beta chain was obtained from a study of T cell responses to AZD1222 COVID-19 vaccine. Study findings and constraints: White British ancestry dominated among donors, who included more females, and clonal diversity was possibly underestimated. Spike was spanned by vaccine-associated CD4 TCRs, with dominance at 160-218 and 743-854. At baseline, seropositivity was found in only a handful of AZD1222 recipients.

Germline V gene lookup returns CDR1 LGHDT and CDR2 YNNKEL (reference sequence). There are 19 residues in the CDR3. With V trimmed by 0 bases and J by 9 bases, 12 bases remained unmatched. Remarks on this clone: Its antigen is as yet unknown.

Produced via immunoSEQ multiplex PCR; TCRdb's table is partial and in-frame only. The sample carries approximately 120,000 clones, roughly 86% recorded once. This TCR derives from an adult in good health. The sequencing used peripheral blood, collected on day 0 of AZD1222 vaccination. The V gene is TRBV3-1 (or the pseudogene TRBV3-2), the J gene TRBJ2-1; 15 bases are shared with TRBD2. The CDR3 sequence is CASSQDPPGLAGGRSEQFF. CDR3 DNA sequence: TGTGCCAGCAGCCAAGACCCTCCGGGACTAGCGGGAGGTAGGAGTGAGCAGTTCTTC.